The 21 T cell receptor beta chains reported below all come from one sample, sequenced in a study of shared clonotypes between healthy human individuals. CD45RO negativity and positive selection for CCR7 defined naive CD8 cells, a population that excluded terminally differentiated effector memory CD45RA+ cells. Using immunoSEQ multiplex PCR, the repertoire was profiled, and TCRdb retains in-frame clones only, with some absent. The data contain some 2 million clones, approximately 94% of them singletons. The material sequenced was naive CD8+ T cells sorted from blood. The receptors here all came from a man aged 18 to 29 in good health.

The gene calls are TRBV7-8 and TRBJ2-3, with D unclear. Per the germline V gene, CDR1 is SGHVS and CDR2 is FQNEAQ. V gave up 3 bases and J gave up 2 bases, with 18 bases separating them. The CDR3 sequence is 17 residues long. The CDR3 protein is CASSFPNSLNFTDTQYF. As DNA, the CDR3 is TGTGCCAGCAGCTTCCCCAACAGCCTGAATTTCACAGATACGCAGTATTTT.

This clone was seen a few times. Other DNA sequences in this sample translate to the same CDR3. V usage is TRBV9 and J usage is TRBJ2-2; unclear D gene. Trimming took 2 bases from V and 7 from J, leaving 3 bases between them. Germline loops: CDR1 SGDLS, CDR2 YYNGEE. The CDR3 runs 11 residues. The CDR3 DNA reads as TGTGCCAGCAGCGTTAACGGGGAGCTGTTTTTT. Protein: CASSVNGELFF.

In nucleotides, the CDR3 is TGTGCCAGCCTTGGATTCTTCTACGAGCAGTACTTC. Amino acids: CASLGFFYEQYF. J is TRBJ2-7 and V is TRBV7-9; D is uncertain. The CDR3 runs 12 residues. V gave up 8 bases and J gave up 3 bases, with 11 bases separating them. Germline V gives CDR1 SEHNR, CDR2 FQNEAQ (reference sequence).

The rearrangement links TRBV11-2 to TRBJ2-5; TRBD2 aligns across 9 bases. The J call could be wrong; TRBJ2-7 is a better fit for the DNA end. Germline V gives CDR1 SGHAT, CDR2 FQNNGV. The CDR3 is 14 amino acids. CDR3 region: CASSPSGGPYEQYF. In DNA form, the CDR3 reads TGTGCCAGCAGCCCGAGCGGGGGGCCCTACGAGCAGTACTTC.

The chain links TRBV9 to TRBJ2-2; possible D gene TRBD1, 5 bases. V was clipped by 4 bases and J by 9 bases, with 10 bases between them. The CDR3 loop spans 12 amino acids. Germline V gene lookup returns CDR1 SGDLS and CDR2 YYNGEE. DNA for the CDR3: TGTGCCAGCAGCCCAAACAGGTGGGAGCTGTTTTTT. Residues: CASSPNRWELFF.

The genes are TRBV9 and TRBJ2-5; weak D call: TRBD1 (5 bases). V gave up 7 bases and J gave up 0 bases, with 7 bases separating them. Germline values: CDR1 SGDLS, CDR2 YYNGEE. CDR3 length equals 12 residues. The CDR3 DNA reads as TGTGCCAGCGCAGGGAACCAAGAGACCCAGTACTTC. Translated, it gives CASAGNQETQYF.

V usage is TRBV7-9 and J usage is TRBJ1-1; TRBD1 is a possible D gene (5 bases). V lost 4 bases and J 4 bases, leaving 10 bases between the germline ends. The germline V gene encodes CDR1 SEHNR and CDR2 FQNEAQ (reference sequence). CDR3 size: 13 residues. CDR3 nucleotides: TGTGCCAGCAGCTCCACAGGTCCCACTGAAGCTTTCTTT. Amino acid sequence: CASSSTGPTEAFF.

V and J are TRBV15 and TRBJ1-4; D ambiguous. Germline V CDR1 and CDR2: LNHNV, YYDKDF (reference sequence). Trimming removed 1 base at V and 6 bases at J, with 15 bases between. The CDR3 contains 16 residues. CDR3 sequence: CATSRAPLGEDEKLFF. The CDR3 DNA reads TGTGCCACCAGCAGAGCCCCCCTTGGGGAGGATGAAAAACTGTTTTTT. The whole variable domain, remainder taken from reference TRBV15 and TRBJ1-4, is DAMVIQNPRYQVTQFGKPVTLSCSQTLNHNVMYWYQQKSSQAPKLLFHYYDKDFNNEADTPDNFQSRRPNTSFCFLDIRSPGLGDTAMYLCATSRAPLGEDEKLFFGSGTQLSVL.

The chain is built from TRBV6-1 and TRBJ1-6; TRBD1 is a possible D gene (5 bases). V was shortened by 2 bases and J by 7 bases, with 6 bases between the two germline ends. Germline V CDR1 and CDR2: MNHNS, SASEGT. There are 13 residues in the CDR3. CDR3 protein: CASSEWDNSPLHF. The DNA for the CDR3 is TGTGCCAGCAGTGAATGGGACAATTCACCCCTCCACTTT.

In this sample, this clone turned up once. The rearrangement joins TRBV4-1 to TRBJ1-2; TRBD1 might be the D (6 bases). The V gene lost 0 bases and the J gene lost 3 bases, with 17 bases spanning the gap. CDR3 length: 17 amino acids. From germline, CDR1 is MGHRA and CDR2 YSYEKL. This chain's CDR3 is CASSQDGAAGAYYGYTF. DNA of the CDR3: TGCGCCAGCAGCCAAGATGGGGCGGCAGGGGCCTACTATGGCTACACCTTC.

CDR3 protein: CASSFRNSWVDEQFF. CDR3 coding DNA: TGTGCCAGCAGTTTTAGGAATTCTTGGGTGGATGAGCAGTTCTTC. This sequence joins TRBV27 and TRBJ2-1; D remains unclear. Deletions cut 3 bases from V and 8 bases from J, with 17 bases between. This CDR3 has 15 amino acids. Germline CDR1 MNHEY, CDR2 SMNVEV (reference sequence).

The chain carries TRBV7-9 and TRBJ2-7; either TRBD1 or TRBD2 may supply D (5 bases each). V lost 7 bases to trimming and J lost 5 bases, with 15 bases between them. The CDR3 length is 13 residues. CDR1 and CDR2 from the germline V gene are SEHNR and FQNEAQ (reference sequence). The CDR3 spells CASTPVWGNEQYF. CDR3 DNA: TGTGCCAGCACCCCAGTATGGGGGAACGAGCAGTACTTC. Complete variable domain (other parts from reference TRBV7-9 and TRBJ2-7): DTGVSQNPRHKITKRGQNVTFRCDPISEHNRLYWYRQTLGQGPEFLTYFQNEAQLEKSRLLSDRFSAERPKGSFSTLEIQRTEQGDSAMYLCASTPVWGNEQYFGPGTRLTVT.

This chain uses TRBV6-6 with TRBJ2-3, with D maybe TRBD2 (5 bases). This CDR3 has 15 amino acids. V lost 8 bases, J lost 2 bases, and 17 bases lay in between. Germline CDR1 reads MNHNY; CDR2 reads SVGAGI (reference sequence). The CDR3 bases are TGTGCCAGCCAAAGCAGCGGCCTCTTCACAGATACGCAGTATTTT. It codes for CASQSSGLFTDTQYF.

V gene TRBV6-5 combines with J gene TRBJ1-1; 7 nucleotides match TRBD1. The CDR3 length is 12 residues. J gave up 7 bases and V 5 bases, and 4 bases lay outside the gene matches. Germline CDR1 reads MNHEY; CDR2 reads SVGAGI. The DNA for the CDR3 is TGTGCCAGCAGTCCGACAGGGAATGAAGCTTTCTTT. Its protein product is CASSPTGNEAFF.

V gene TRBV2 combines with J gene TRBJ2-7, with D unclear. The CDR3 has 13 amino acids. V was trimmed by 10 bases and J by 2 bases, leaving 15 bases between them. CDR1 SNHLY and CDR2 FYNNEI come from the germline V gene. The CDR3 DNA is TGTGCCACCCTAATCCTAGGAGCCTACGAGCAGTACTTC. Translating it yields CATLILGAYEQYF. Together with reference TRBV2 and TRBJ2-7, the CDR3 gives the full variable domain: EPEVTQTPSHQVTQMGQEVILRCVPISNHLYFYWYRQILGQKVEFLVSFYNNEISEKSEIFDDQFSVERPDGSNFTLKIRSTKLEDSAMYFCATLILGAYEQYFGPGTRLTVT.

This clone was recorded only once. The sample has other DNA sequences that encode this CDR3 too. V usage is TRBV9 and J usage is TRBJ2-7; D remains ambiguous. V was pared by 0 bases and J by 2 bases, with 9 bases between. Germline lookup yields CDR1 SGDLS and CDR2 YYNGEE. This CDR3 contains 14 residues. CDR3 bases: TGTGCCAGCAGCGTAGGTCCCCAAACCTACGAGCAGTACTTC. Encoded protein: CASSVGPQTYEQYF.

This sequence joins TRBV28 and TRBJ2-3; 7 nucleotides agree with TRBD2. Germline CDR1 reads MDHEN; CDR2 reads SYDVKM. V shed 3 bases, J shed 1 base, and the junction held 13 bases outside the gene matches. This CDR3 region has 18 residues. The CDR3 DNA sequence: TGTGCCAGCAGTTTTCCAACCCGCGGGGGAGGCGGCACAGATACGCAGTATTTT. This gives the protein CASSFPTRGGGGTDTQYF.

The genes are TRBV29-1 and TRBJ2-7; tentative D call: TRBD2 (5 bases). Looked up from germline, CDR1 is SQVTM and CDR2 is ANQGSEA. Trimming stripped 3 bases from V and 2 bases from J, with 8 bases between. The CDR3 spans 12 residues. The CDR3: CSVEEVPYEQYF. Written as DNA, the CDR3 is TGCAGCGTTGAGGAGGTTCCCTACGAGCAGTACTTC.

The CDR3 here is CASSSDPVRYLYEQYF. CDR3 nucleotides: TGTGCCAGCAGCTCCGATCCCGTGCGGTACTTATACGAGCAGTACTTC. The rearrangement links TRBV5-6 to TRBJ2-7; no clear D. The CDR3 runs to 16 residues. V shed 3 bases and J shed 4 bases, with 20 bases lying between them. Germline V gene lookup returns CDR1 SGHDT and CDR2 YYEEEE.

The V and J genes are TRBV30 and TRBJ2-3; perhaps TRBD2 as D (5 bases). V was clipped by 0 bases and J by 3 bases, with 16 bases between them. The CDR3 runs 16 residues. Germline V CDR1 and CDR2: GTSNPN, SVGIG (reference sequence). The CDR3 is CAWSVLVGLGTDTQYF. CDR3 nucleotide sequence: TGTGCCTGGAGTGTACTAGTGGGCCTGGGGACAGATACGCAGTATTTT.

The gene calls are TRBV10-3 and TRBJ1-2; D gene unclear. Germline CDR1 ENHRY, CDR2 SYGVKD. Trimming took off 3 bases at V and 4 bases at J, with 12 bases between the two ends. This CDR3 has 14 amino acids. CDR3 amino acids: CAISDGRETYGYTF. As DNA, the CDR3 is TGTGCCATCAGTGATGGAAGGGAGACCTATGGCTACACCTTC.